These 2 T cell receptor beta chains were all obtained from the same sample, sequenced in a study of T cells in Graves' hyperthyroidism and ophthalmopathy (dated by TCRdb to 2018 to 2020). Libraries were constructed by multiplex PCR. The sequencer listed for this sample is Illumina HiSeq 2000. The TCR beta CDR3 regions were amplified from the RNA transcripts. A first-round RT-PCR of the TCR CDR3 used the HTBI primer set with the Qiagen OneStep RT-PCR kit. TCRdb reworked the public reads: Q25 trimming with fastp, MiXCR clone assembly, productive beta chains retained. CDR3 protein duplicates are merged, each entry listing the most common genes and DNA. This sample holds some 98,000 distinct CDR3 sequences; around 40% were observed only once. The top ten constitute roughly 10% of the sample. Material: peripheral blood or thyroid tissue (not recorded which). The receptor source for this set is a woman aged 25-40 years with Graves' hyperthyroidism.

The chain carries TRBV10-3 and TRBJ1-2, with 8 bases identical to TRBD1. The CDR3 contains 15 residues. Germline V gives CDR1 ENHRY, CDR2 SYGVKD. V lost 1 base to trimming and J lost 4 bases; unmatched junction nucleotides: 5. The CDR3 DNA is TGTGCCATCAGTGAGTGGGGGGACAGGCTCTATGGCTACACCTTC. Its protein is CAISEWGDRLYGYTF.

As for this clonotype: Likely a read error: the CDR3 ends without its conserved phenylalanine or tryptophan. The chain joins TRBV7-3 to TRBJ1-2, with 8 positions matching TRBD1. This CDR3 has 13 amino acids. Trimming took 5 bases from V and 6 from J; bases not matched to a gene: 5. Germline values: CDR1 SGHTA, CDR2 FQGTGA. The CDR3 DNA sequence: TGTGCCAGCAGCCGTAGGACAGGGAATGGCTACACCTCC. Encoded protein: CASSRRTGNGYTS.